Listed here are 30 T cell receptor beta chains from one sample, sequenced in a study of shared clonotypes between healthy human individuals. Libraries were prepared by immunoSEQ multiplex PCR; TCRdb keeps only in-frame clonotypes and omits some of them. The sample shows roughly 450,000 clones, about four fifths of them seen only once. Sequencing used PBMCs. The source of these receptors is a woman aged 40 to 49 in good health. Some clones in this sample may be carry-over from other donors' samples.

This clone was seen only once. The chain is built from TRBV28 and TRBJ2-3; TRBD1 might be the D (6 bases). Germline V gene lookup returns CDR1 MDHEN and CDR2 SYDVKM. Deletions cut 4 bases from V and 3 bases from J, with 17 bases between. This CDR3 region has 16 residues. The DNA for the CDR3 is TGTGCCAGCAGTTCCCACAGGGCCTCTGGGACAGATACGCAGTATTTT. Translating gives CASSSHRASGTDTQYF.

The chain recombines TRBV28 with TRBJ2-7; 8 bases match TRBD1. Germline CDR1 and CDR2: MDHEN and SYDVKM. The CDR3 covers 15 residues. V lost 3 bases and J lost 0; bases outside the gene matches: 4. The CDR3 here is CASSLTQGGSYEQYF. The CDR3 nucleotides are TGTGCCAGCAGTTTGACACAGGGGGGCTCCTACGAGCAGTACTTC.

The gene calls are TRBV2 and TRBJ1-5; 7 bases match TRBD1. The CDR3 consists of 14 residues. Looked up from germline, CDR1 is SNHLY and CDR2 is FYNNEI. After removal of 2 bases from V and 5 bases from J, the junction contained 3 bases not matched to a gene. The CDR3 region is CASSETGVDQPQHF. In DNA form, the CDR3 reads TGTGCCAGCAGTGAAACAGGGGTCGATCAGCCCCAGCATTTT.

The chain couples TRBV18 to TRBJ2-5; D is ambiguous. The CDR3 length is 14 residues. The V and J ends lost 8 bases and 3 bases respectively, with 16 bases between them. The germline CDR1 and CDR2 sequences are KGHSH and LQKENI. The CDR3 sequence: CASARSVVEETQYF. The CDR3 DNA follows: TGTGCCAGCGCACGCAGCGTAGTGGAAGAGACCCAGTACTTC.

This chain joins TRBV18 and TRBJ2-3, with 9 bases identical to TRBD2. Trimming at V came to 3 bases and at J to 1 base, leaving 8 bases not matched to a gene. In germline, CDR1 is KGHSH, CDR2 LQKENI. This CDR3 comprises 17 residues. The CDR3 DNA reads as TGTGCCAGCTCACCTCCCCGACTAGCGGATCGCACAGATACGCAGTATTTT. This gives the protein CASSPPRLADRTDTQYF. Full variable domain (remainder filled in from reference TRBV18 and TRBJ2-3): NAGVMQNPRHLVRRRGQEARLRCSPMKGHSHVYWYRQLPEEGLKFMVYLQKENIIDESGMPKERFSAEFPKEGPSILRIQQVVRGDSAAYFCASSPPRLADRTDTQYFGPGTRLTVL.

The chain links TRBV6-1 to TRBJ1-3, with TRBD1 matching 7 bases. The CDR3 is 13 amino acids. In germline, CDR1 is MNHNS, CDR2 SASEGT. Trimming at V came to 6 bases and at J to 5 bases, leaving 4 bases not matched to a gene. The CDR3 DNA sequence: TGTGCCAGCAGCGACAGGGCCCGAAACACCATATATTTT. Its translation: CASSDRARNTIYF.

The CDR3 sequence is CASGTGGYGYTF. CDR3 nucleotides: TGTGCTAGTGGTACAGGGGGCTATGGCTACACCTTC. The chain combines TRBV12-5 with TRBJ1-2, with 8 bases aligning to TRBD1. V lost 5 bases and J lost 4; bases outside the gene matches: 0. Germline V gene lookup returns CDR1 LGHNT and CDR2 FRNRAP. This CDR3 contains 12 residues.

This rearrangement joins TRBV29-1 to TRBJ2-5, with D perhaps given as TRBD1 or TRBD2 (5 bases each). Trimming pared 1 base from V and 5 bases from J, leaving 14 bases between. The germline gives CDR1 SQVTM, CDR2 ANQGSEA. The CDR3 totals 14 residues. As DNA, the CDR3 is TGCAGCGTTGAAGCGAGCAGGGACGGGGAGACCCAGTACTTC. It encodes CSVEASRDGETQYF.

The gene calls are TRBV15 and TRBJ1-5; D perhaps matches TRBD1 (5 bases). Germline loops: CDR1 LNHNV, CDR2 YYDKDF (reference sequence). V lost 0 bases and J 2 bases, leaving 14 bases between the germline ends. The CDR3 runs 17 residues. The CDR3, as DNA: TGTGCCACCAGCAGAGATCTTGCGGGGACGCGCAATCAGCCCCAGCATTTT. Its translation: CATSRDLAGTRNQPQHF.

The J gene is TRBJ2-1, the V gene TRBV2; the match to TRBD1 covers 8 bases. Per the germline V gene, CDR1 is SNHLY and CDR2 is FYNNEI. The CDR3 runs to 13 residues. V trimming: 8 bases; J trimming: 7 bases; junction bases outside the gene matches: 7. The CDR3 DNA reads TGTGCCAGCGGACAGACAGGGGTAAATGAGCAGTTCTTC. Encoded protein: CASGQTGVNEQFF. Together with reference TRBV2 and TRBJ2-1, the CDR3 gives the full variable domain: EPEVTQTPSHQVTQMGQEVILRCVPISNHLYFYWYRQILGQKVEFLVSFYNNEISEKSEIFDDQFSVERPDGSNFTLKIRSTKLEDSAMYFCASGQTGVNEQFFGPGTRLTVL.

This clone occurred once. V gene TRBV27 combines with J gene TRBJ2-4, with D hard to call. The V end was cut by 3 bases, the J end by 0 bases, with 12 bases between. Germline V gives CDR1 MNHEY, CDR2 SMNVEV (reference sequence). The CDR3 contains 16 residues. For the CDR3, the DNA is TGTGCCAGCAGTTTGGACGGCAACCGAGCCAAAAACATTCAGTACTTC. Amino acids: CASSLDGNRAKNIQYF.

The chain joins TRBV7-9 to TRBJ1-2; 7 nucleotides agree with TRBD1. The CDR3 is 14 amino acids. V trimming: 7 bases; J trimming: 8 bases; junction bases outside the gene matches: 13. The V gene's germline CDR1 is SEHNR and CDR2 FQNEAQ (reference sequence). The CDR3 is CASTSGRGLGGYTF. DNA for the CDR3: TGTGCCAGCACCTCAGGGAGGGGGCTGGGGGGCTACACCTTC.

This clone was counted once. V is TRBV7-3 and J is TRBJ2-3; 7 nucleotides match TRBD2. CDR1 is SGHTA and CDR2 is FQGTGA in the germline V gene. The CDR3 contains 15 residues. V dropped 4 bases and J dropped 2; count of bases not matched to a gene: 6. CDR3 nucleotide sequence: TGTGCCAGCAGCTCCCGGGACTACTTCACAGATACGCAGTATTTT. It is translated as CASSSRDYFTDTQYF.

The CDR3 region is CASSQHVGTTVMTEAFF. CDR3 DNA: TGTGCCAGCAGCCAACACGTTGGGACAACGGTAATGACTGAAGCTTTCTTT. J is TRBJ1-1 and V is TRBV14; D is perhaps TRBD1 (6 bases). The V gene lost 2 bases and the J gene lost 5 bases, with 21 bases spanning the gap. Germline CDR1 and CDR2: SGHDN and FVKESK. The CDR3 spans 17 residues.

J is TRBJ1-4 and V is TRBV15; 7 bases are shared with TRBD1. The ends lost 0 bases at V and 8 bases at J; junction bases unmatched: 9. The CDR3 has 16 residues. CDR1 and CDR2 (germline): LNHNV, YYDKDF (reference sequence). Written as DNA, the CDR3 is TGTGCCACCAGCAGAGATCTAGGAGGGGGCGAGGAAAAACTGTTTTTT. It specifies CATSRDLGGGEEKLFF.

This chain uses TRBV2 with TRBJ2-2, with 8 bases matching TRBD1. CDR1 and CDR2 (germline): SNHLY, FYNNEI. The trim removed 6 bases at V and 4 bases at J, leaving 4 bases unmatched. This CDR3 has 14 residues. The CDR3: CASRGTGVTGELFF. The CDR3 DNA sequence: TGTGCCAGCAGGGGGACAGGTGTCACCGGGGAGCTGTTTTTT.

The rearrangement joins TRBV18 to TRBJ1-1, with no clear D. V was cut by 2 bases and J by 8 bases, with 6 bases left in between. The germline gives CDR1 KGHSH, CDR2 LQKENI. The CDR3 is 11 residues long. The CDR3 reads CASSPGDEAFF. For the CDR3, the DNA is TGTGCCAGCTCACCAGGAGACGAAGCTTTCTTT.

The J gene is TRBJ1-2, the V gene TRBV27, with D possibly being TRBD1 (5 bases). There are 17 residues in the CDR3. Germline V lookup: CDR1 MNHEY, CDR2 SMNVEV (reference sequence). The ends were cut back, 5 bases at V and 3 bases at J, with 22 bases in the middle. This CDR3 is CASSKLIAGTAYYGYTF. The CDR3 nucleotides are TGTGCCAGCAGTAAATTAATCGCCGGGACGGCATACTATGGCTACACCTTC.

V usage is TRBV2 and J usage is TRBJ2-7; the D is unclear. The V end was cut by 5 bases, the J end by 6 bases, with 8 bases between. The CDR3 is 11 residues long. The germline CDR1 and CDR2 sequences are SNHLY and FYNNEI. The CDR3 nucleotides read TGTGCCAGCAGTCTCACCCCCGAGCAGTACTTC. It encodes CASSLTPEQYF.

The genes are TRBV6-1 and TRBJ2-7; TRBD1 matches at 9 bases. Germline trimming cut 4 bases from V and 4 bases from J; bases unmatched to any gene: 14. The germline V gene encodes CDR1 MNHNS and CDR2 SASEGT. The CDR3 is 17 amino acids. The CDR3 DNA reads TGTGCCAGCAGTGTCAAGGGACAGGGTAATTTTTTTTACGAGCAGTACTTC. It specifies CASSVKGQGNFFYEQYF.

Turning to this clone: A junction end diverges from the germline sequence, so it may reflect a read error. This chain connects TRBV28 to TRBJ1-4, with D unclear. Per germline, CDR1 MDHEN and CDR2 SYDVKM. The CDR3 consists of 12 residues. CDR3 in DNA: TGTGCCAGCACCGGATCCCCCCGAAAACTGCTTTTT. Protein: CASTGSPRKLLF.

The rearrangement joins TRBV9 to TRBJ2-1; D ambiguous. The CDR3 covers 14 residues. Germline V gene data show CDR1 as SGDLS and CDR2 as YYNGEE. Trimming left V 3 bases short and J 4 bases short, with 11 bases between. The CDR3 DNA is TGTGCCAGCAGCGAACGCATGGAATACAATGAGCAGTTCTTC. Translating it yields CASSERMEYNEQFF. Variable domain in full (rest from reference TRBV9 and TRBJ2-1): DSGVTQTPKHLITATGQRVTLRCSPRSGDLSVYWYQQSLDQGLQFLIQYYNGEERAKGNILERFSAQQFPDLHSELNLSSLELGDSALYFCASSERMEYNEQFFGPGTRLTVL.

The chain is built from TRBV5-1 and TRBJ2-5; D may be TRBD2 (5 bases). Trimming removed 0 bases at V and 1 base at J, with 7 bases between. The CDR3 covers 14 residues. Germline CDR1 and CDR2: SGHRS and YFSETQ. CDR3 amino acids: CASSLASSQETQYF. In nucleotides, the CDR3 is TGCGCCAGCAGCTTGGCTAGCAGCCAAGAGACCCAGTACTTC.

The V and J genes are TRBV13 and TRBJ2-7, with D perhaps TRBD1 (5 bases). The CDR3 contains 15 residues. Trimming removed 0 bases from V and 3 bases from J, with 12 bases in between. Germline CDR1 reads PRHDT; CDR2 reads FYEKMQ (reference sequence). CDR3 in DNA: TGTGCCAGCAGCTTAGGTCGGTACAGGTACTACGAGCAGTACTTC. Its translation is CASSLGRYRYYEQYF. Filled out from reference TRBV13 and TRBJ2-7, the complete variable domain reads AAGVIQSPRHLIKEKRETATLKCYPIPRHDTVYWYQQGPGQDPQFLISFYEKMQSDKGSIPDRFSAQQFSDYHSELNMSSLELGDSALYFCASSLGRYRYYEQYFGPGTRLTVT.

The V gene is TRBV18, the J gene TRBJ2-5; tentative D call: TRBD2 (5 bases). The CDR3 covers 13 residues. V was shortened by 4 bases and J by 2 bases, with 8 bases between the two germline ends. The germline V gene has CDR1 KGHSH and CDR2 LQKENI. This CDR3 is CASSQGAQETQYF. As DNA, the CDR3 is TGTGCCAGCTCACAGGGAGCTCAAGAGACCCAGTACTTC.

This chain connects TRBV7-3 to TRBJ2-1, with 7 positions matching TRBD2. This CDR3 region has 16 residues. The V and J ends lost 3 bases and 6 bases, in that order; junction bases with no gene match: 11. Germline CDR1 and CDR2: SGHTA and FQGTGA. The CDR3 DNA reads TGTGCCAGCAGCTTCGGGGGGAGGGATCCGGCCAATGAGCAGTTCTTC. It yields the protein CASSFGGRDPANEQFF.

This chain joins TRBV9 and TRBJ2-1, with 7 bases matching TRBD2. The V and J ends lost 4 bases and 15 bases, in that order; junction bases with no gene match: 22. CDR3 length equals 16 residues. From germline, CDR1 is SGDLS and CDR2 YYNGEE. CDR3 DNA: TGTGCCAGCAGCTGGGGCCGTTCGGGTGTTGAGACTAGCCTGTTCTTC. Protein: CASSWGRSGVETSLFF.

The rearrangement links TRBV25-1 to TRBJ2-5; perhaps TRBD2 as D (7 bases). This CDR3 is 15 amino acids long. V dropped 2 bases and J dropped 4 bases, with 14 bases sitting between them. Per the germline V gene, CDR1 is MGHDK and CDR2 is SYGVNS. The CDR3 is CASSEGGGGRETQYF. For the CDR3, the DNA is TGTGCCAGCAGTGAAGGGGGCGGGGGCCGAGAGACCCAGTACTTC.

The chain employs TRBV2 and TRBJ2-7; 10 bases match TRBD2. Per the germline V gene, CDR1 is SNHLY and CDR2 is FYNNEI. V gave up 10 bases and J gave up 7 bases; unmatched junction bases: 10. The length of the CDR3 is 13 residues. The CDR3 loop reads CATGLAVDGEQYF. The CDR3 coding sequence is TGTGCCACCGGACTAGCGGTAGATGGGGAGCAGTACTTC.

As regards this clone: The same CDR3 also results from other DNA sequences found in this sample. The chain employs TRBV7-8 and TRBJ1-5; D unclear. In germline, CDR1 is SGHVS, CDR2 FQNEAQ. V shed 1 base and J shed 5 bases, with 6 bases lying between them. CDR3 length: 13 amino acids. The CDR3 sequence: CASSLGRDQPQHF. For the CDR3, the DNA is TGTGCCAGCAGCTTAGGACGGGATCAGCCCCAGCATTTT.